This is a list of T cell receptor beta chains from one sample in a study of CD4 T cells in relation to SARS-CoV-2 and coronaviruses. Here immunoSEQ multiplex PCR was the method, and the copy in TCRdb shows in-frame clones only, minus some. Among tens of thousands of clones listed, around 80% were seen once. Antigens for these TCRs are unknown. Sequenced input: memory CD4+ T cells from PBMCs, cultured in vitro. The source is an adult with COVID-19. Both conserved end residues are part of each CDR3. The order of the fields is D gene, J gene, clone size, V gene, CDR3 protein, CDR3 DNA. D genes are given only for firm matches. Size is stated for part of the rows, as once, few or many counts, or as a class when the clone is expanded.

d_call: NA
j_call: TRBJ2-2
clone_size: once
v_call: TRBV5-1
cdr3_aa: CASSPSPNRPGELFF
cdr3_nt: TGCGCCAGCAGCCCATCTCCTAACCGACCCGGGGAGCTGTTTTTT

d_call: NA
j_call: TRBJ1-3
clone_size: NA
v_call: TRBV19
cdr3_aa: CASSSNLGTPGNTIYF
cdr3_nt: TGTGCCAGTAGTAGCAACCTCGGGACTCCTGGAAACACCATATATTTT

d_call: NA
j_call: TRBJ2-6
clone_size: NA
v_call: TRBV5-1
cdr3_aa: CASSPDAGANVLTF
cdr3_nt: TGCGCCAGCAGCCCGGATGCTGGGGCCAACGTCCTGACTTTC

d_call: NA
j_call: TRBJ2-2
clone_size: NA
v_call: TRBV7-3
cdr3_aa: CASSLSHGELFF
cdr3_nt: TGTGCCAGCAGCTTAAGCCACGGGGAGCTGTTTTTT

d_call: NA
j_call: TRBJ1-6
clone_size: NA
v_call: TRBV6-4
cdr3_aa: CASSMQKNSPLHF
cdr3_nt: TGTGCCAGCTCAATGCAGAAAAATTCACCCCTCCACTTT

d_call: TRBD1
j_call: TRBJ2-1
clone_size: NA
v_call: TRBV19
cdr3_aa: CASSNVRTGWAEQFF
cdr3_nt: TGTGCCAGTAGTAATGTAAGGACAGGGTGGGCTGAGCAGTTCTTC

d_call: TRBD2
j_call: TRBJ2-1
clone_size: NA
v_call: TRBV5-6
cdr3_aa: CASSLLRTSTHNEQFF
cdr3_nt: TGTGCCAGCAGCTTATTAAGGACTAGCACCCACAATGAGCAGTTCTTC

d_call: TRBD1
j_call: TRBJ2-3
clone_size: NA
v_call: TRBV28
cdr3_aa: CASRLDRGTDTQYF
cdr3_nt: TGTGCCAGCAGACTCGACAGGGGCACAGATACGCAGTATTTT

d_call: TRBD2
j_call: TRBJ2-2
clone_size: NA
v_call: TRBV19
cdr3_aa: CAVGLAGAPGTGELFF
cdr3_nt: TGTGCCGTCGGACTAGCGGGAGCTCCGGGCACCGGGGAGCTGTTTTTT

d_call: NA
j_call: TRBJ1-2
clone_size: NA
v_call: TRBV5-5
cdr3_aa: CASSLGRTDYGYTF
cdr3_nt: TGTGCCAGCAGCTTGGGCAGAACGGACTATGGCTACACCTTC

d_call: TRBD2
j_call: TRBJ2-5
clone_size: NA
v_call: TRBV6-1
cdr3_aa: CASSAGLAGLEETQYF
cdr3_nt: TGTGCCAGCAGTGCGGGACTAGCGGGATTGGAAGAGACCCAGTACTTC

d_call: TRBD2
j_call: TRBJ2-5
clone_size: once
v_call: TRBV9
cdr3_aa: CASSASGNQETQYF
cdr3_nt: TGTGCCAGCAGCGCTAGCGGGAACCAAGAGACCCAGTACTTC

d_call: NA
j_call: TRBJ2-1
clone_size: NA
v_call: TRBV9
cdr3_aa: CASSPSPDNEQFF
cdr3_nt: TGTGCCAGCAGCCCTAGCCCAGACAATGAGCAGTTCTTC